The rows below give T cell receptor beta chains drawn from one sample of a study of T-cell reconstitution after alpha-beta-depleted transplantation in children. TCRdb used MiXCR to reprocess the PCR reads, holding one entry per CDR3 protein. This table holds hundreds of thousands of distinct CDR3 sequences, under 15% found once. The sequencing used PBMCs from the stem cell graft donor, collected from the stem cell graft. These TCRs come from a human donor who donated a stem cell graft to a child with combined immunodeficiency. Both conserved end residues are part of each CDR3. Fields, in order: CDR3 length, V gene, J gene, D gene, CDR3 protein. The D gene is left open where the match is weak.

length: 15
V: TRBV5-1
J: TRBJ1-6
D: NA
CDR3: CASSLPDSLNSPLHF

length: 13
V: TRBV27
J: TRBJ2-7
D: TRBD1
CDR3: CASTAGGTYEQYF

length: 15
V: TRBV6-2/TRBV6-3
J: TRBJ2-7
D: TRBD1
CDR3: CASSYSDRVPYEQYF

length: 16
V: TRBV11-2
J: TRBJ2-3
D: TRBD2
CDR3: CASSLLGGARTDTQYF

length: 13
V: TRBV29-1
J: TRBJ1-1
D: NA
CDR3: CSVEPTATTEAFF

length: 15
V: TRBV5-1
J: TRBJ1-6
D: TRBD1
CDR3: CASSRAAGGNSPLHF

length: 16
V: TRBV7-2
J: TRBJ2-1
D: TRBD1
CDR3: CASSPRGQGAYNEQFF

length: 13
V: TRBV27
J: TRBJ2-1
D: NA
CDR3: CASSSIPGSEQFF

length: 15
V: TRBV20-1
J: TRBJ2-5
D: TRBD2
CDR3: CSAGTSGSVGETQYF

length: 10
V: TRBV14
J: TRBJ1-2
D: NA
CDR3: CASSYGPGNF

length: 13
V: TRBV20-1
J: TRBJ1-1
D: NA
CDR3: CSANSRPNTEAFF

length: 13
V: TRBV6-5
J: TRBJ2-7
D: NA
CDR3: CASSYYLDGEQYF

length: 13
V: TRBV29-1
J: TRBJ1-1
D: NA
CDR3: CSVVGQMNTEAFF

length: 14
V: TRBV4-3
J: TRBJ1-5
D: NA
CDR3: CASSQDSGNQPQHF

length: 17
V: TRBV4-3
J: TRBJ2-2
D: NA
CDR3: CASSQDGQGRVAGELFF

length: 13
V: TRBV7-9
J: TRBJ2-5
D: NA
CDR3: CASSLNPQETQYF

length: 15
V: TRBV6-5
J: TRBJ2-1
D: TRBD1
CDR3: CASSSSDRVYNEQFF

length: 15
V: TRBV14
J: TRBJ2-3
D: NA
CDR3: CASSQSRTRTDTQYF

length: 11
V: TRBV7-9
J: TRBJ2-7
D: NA
CDR3: CASSFLREQYF

length: 17
V: TRBV12-3/TRBV12-4
J: TRBJ2-2
D: TRBD2
CDR3: CASSFRTSGKNTGELFF

length: 15
V: TRBV27
J: TRBJ2-7
D: NA
CDR3: CASSSGGHRGYEQYF

length: 11
V: TRBV18
J: TRBJ2-5
D: NA
CDR3: CASSLGQPRYF

length: 14
V: TRBV19
J: TRBJ2-7
D: NA
CDR3: CASSITSQTYEQYF

length: 13
V: TRBV19
J: TRBJ2-1
D: NA
CDR3: CASSIQGLGEQFF

length: 19
V: TRBV12-3/TRBV12-4
J: TRBJ2-1
D: TRBD2
CDR3: CASSLPSGLAGLSYNEQFF

length: 12
V: TRBV24-1
J: TRBJ2-5
D: NA
CDR3: CATSGAGETQYF

length: 13
V: TRBV4-3
J: TRBJ2-7
D: TRBD2
CDR3: CASGYSGVDEQYF

length: 16
V: TRBV20-1
J: TRBJ2-2
D: NA
CDR3: CSARDPQGGDTGELFF

length: 15
V: TRBV29-1
J: TRBJ2-1
D: NA
CDR3: CSVPQPLTTPKAQFF

length: 19
V: TRBV6-5
J: TRBJ2-1
D: TRBD2
CDR3: CASSYASSGDPFLYNEQFF

length: 12
V: TRBV29-1
J: TRBJ2-7
D: NA
CDR3: CSVAVSFYEQYF

length: 15
V: TRBV6-5
J: TRBJ2-3
D: TRBD2
CDR3: CASSLGTSGGDTQYF

length: 14
V: TRBV20-1
J: TRBJ2-1
D: NA
CDR3: CSASAGHQVYEQFF

length: 14
V: TRBV6-5
J: TRBJ1-5
D: NA
CDR3: CASSTDGASGPQHF

length: 15
V: TRBV7-2
J: TRBJ2-1
D: TRBD1
CDR3: CASSSRTGAYNEQFF

length: 12
V: TRBV9
J: TRBJ2-5
D: NA
CDR3: CASSIPGETQYF